These 29 T cell receptor beta chains share one sample of origin, sequenced in a study of T cell changes during pregnancy in multiple sclerosis. TCRdb's copy holds only in-frame clones and misses some; the assay was immunoSEQ multiplex PCR. Here the sample spans some 90,000 clones, 75% to 95% being singletons. The specimen was peripheral blood, collected after pregnancy. These receptors were obtained from a female donor in good health, enrolled as a control in a pregnancy study.

The chain has TRBV4-2 and TRBJ2-1, with no clear D. V was clipped by 0 bases and J by 7 bases, with 7 bases between them. The CDR3 totals 13 residues. The germline V gene has CDR1 LGHNA and CDR2 YNFKEQ. In DNA, the CDR3 is TGTGCCAGCAGCCAAGACTGGGCTAATGAGCAGTTCTTC. This sequence encodes CASSQDWANEQFF.

The V gene is TRBV27, the J gene TRBJ2-7; D possibly corresponds to TRBD1 (5 bases). V dropped 9 bases and J dropped 1 base, with 13 bases sitting between them. This CDR3 region has 13 residues. Germline loops: CDR1 MNHEY, CDR2 SMNVEV (reference sequence). CDR3: CASRAGLSYEQYF. The CDR3 bases are TGTGCCAGTCGGGCAGGGTTATCCTACGAGCAGTACTTC.

V is TRBV7-2 and J is TRBJ2-1; 12 bases align to TRBD2. CDR1 and CDR2 (germline): SGHTA, FQGNSA. The V segment lost 1 base and the J segment 7 bases; nucleotides outside the gene matches: 5. The CDR3 sequence is 16 residues long. CDR3: CASSLELAGGMNEQFF. CDR3 coding DNA: TGTGCCAGCAGCTTAGAGCTAGCGGGGGGGATGAATGAGCAGTTCTTC.

This clone was detected once. The genes are TRBV18 and TRBJ2-1; 8 nucleotides match TRBD2. With 10 bases clipped from V and 0 bases from J, the junction kept 2 bases outside the gene matches. Germline V lookup: CDR1 KGHSH, CDR2 LQKENI. This CDR3 is 13 amino acids long. The CDR3, as DNA: TGTGCCACCGCGGGGGGCTCCTACAATGAGCAGTTCTTC. Translating it yields CATAGGSYNEQFF.

V is TRBV18 and J is TRBJ2-1; 8 bases fit TRBD2. Germline V lookup: CDR1 KGHSH, CDR2 LQKENI. This CDR3 is 14 amino acids long. The trim removed 2 bases at V and 6 bases at J, leaving 3 bases unmatched. This CDR3 reads CASSPTSGLNEQFF. The CDR3 DNA sequence: TGTGCCAGCTCACCAACTAGCGGCCTCAATGAGCAGTTCTTC.

CDR3 sequence (DNA): TGTGCCAGCAGCCAAGGGGGTGACAGGTTGAACACTGAAGCTTTCTTT. It is translated as CASSQGGDRLNTEAFF. V usage is TRBV4-2 and J usage is TRBJ1-1; a possible D gene is TRBD1 (6 bases). The CDR3 extends over 16 amino acids. Per germline, CDR1 LGHNA and CDR2 YNFKEQ. V lost 1 base to trimming and J lost 0 bases, with 12 bases between them.

The rearrangement uses TRBV11-2 and TRBJ1-1; D is ambiguous. V gave up 4 bases and J gave up 9 bases, with 18 bases separating them. Germline-derived CDR1 and CDR2 are SGHAT and FQNNGV. This CDR3 spans 14 amino acids. The CDR3 loop is CASSYSRSGSKAFF. CDR3 nucleotide sequence: TGTGCCAGCAGCTATTCCCGATCCGGGTCGAAAGCTTTCTTT.

CDR3 residues: CASRPYQLAYDEQFF. CDR3 nucleotide sequence: TGTGCCAGCAGACCCTACCAACTAGCTTACGATGAGCAGTTCTTC. The chain uses TRBV11-2 and TRBJ2-1; D is perhaps TRBD2 (6 bases). Germline CDR1 SGHAT, CDR2 FQNNGV. The CDR3 contains 15 residues. The V end was cut by 6 bases, the J end by 8 bases, with 20 bases between.

This clone has just a few counts. The rearrangement links TRBV9 to TRBJ2-1; TRBD1 matches at 8 bases. The junction had 6 bases not matched to a gene; V was cut back by 0 bases and J by 7 bases. Germline V gives CDR1 SGDLS, CDR2 YYNGEE. The CDR3 has 15 amino acids. The CDR3 protein is CASSVVLGQVNEQFF. The CDR3 DNA follows: TGTGCCAGCAGCGTAGTCCTGGGACAGGTAAATGAGCAGTTCTTC. Drawing the rest from reference TRBV9 and TRBJ2-1, the complete variable domain is DSGVTQTPKHLITATGQRVTLRCSPRSGDLSVYWYQQSLDQGLQFLIQYYNGEERAKGNILERFSAQQFPDLHSELNLSSLELGDSALYFCASSVVLGQVNEQFFGPGTRLTVL.

The chain recombines TRBV30 with TRBJ1-2, with D perhaps matching TRBD1 (5 bases). V lost 1 base, J lost 7 bases, and 7 bases lay in between. Germline CDR1 GTSNPN, CDR2 SVGIG (reference sequence). The CDR3 is 11 residues long. CDR3 region: CAWSGRGGYTF. The CDR3 DNA follows: TGTGCCTGGAGTGGAAGGGGTGGCTACACCTTC. Full variable domain (missing parts from reference TRBV30 and TRBJ1-2): SQTIHQWPATLVQPVGSPLSLECTVEGTSNPNLYWYRQAAGRGLQLLFYSVGIGQISSEVPQNLSASRPQDRQFILSSKKLLLSDSGFYLCAWSGRGGYTFGSGTRLTVV.

The chain is built from TRBV4-2 and TRBJ1-5; 7 nucleotides align to TRBD1. The CDR3 extends over 14 amino acids. The trim removed 4 bases at V and 5 bases at J, leaving 5 bases unmatched. The germline V gene has CDR1 LGHNA and CDR2 YNFKEQ. CDR3 region: CASSPGQAHQPQHF. CDR3 bases: TGTGCCAGCAGCCCCGGACAGGCCCATCAGCCCCAGCATTTT.

This rearrangement joins TRBV6-5 to TRBJ2-5; 11 positions match TRBD2. With 0 bases clipped from V and 5 bases from J, the junction kept 5 bases outside the gene matches. The CDR3 loop spans 16 amino acids. Germline-derived CDR1 and CDR2 are MNHEY and SVGAGI. In nucleotides, the CDR3 is TGTGCCAGCAGTTACTCGACTAGCGGGGAGAGGGAGACCCAGTACTTC. It yields the protein CASSYSTSGERETQYF.

This sequence joins TRBV9 and TRBJ2-7; 8 bases fit TRBD1. Looked up from germline, CDR1 is SGDLS and CDR2 is YYNGEE. Trimming at V came to 2 bases and at J to 0 bases, leaving 1 base not matched to a gene. This CDR3 is built from 14 residues. This chain's CDR3 is CASSVDRASYEQYF. The DNA of the CDR3 is TGTGCCAGCAGCGTGGACAGGGCCTCCTACGAGCAGTACTTC.

This chain connects TRBV10-3 to TRBJ1-4, with TRBD1 as a possible D gene (5 bases). Trimming removed 10 bases from V and 5 bases from J, with 14 bases in between. Germline CDR1 and CDR2: ENHRY and SYGVKD. There are 13 residues in the CDR3. CDR3 nucleotide sequence: TGTGCCACCCGGGGAGGGGACAATGAAAAACTGTTTTTT. Amino acids: CATRGGDNEKLFF.

V gene TRBV11-2 combines with J gene TRBJ1-1, with D unclear. Germline values: CDR1 SGHAT, CDR2 FQNNGV. Trimming pared 6 bases from V and 3 bases from J, leaving 14 bases between. The CDR3 consists of 14 residues. The DNA for the CDR3 is TGTGCCAGCAGTTGGGTGGGCGGGGACACTGAAGCTTTCTTT. Amino acid sequence: CASSWVGGDTEAFF. The whole variable domain, remainder taken from reference TRBV11-2 and TRBJ1-1, is EAGVAQSPRYKIIEKRQSVAFWCNPISGHATLYWYQQILGQGPKLLIQFQNNGVVDDSQLPKDRFSAERLKGVDSTLKIQPAKLEDSAVYLCASSWVGGDTEAFFGQGTRLTVV.

Only one count was recorded for this clone. Its ends do not fully match the called genes, so a read error is possible. The genes are TRBV5-1 and TRBJ2-3; 10 nucleotides line up with TRBD2. The CDR3 length is 16 residues. Per germline, CDR1 SGHRS and CDR2 YFSETQ. CDR3 region: CASSLSGGRYTDMQYF. CDR3 in DNA: TGCGCCAGCAGCCTTAGCGGGGGGCGATACACAGATATGCAGTATTTT.

CDR3 sequence (DNA): TGTGCCAGCAGTTTCGAAGGGGGTTATGAGCAGTTCTTC. This translates into CASSFEGGYEQFF. V is TRBV7-3 and J is TRBJ2-1, with TRBD1 as a possible D gene (6 bases). Between the trimmed V and J ends, which lost 6 bases and 8 bases, there was a span of 14 bases. CDR3 length equals 13 residues. CDR1 and CDR2 (germline): SGHTA, FQGTGA.

The chain employs TRBV25-1 and TRBJ2-5; D gene unclear. CDR3 length: 11 amino acids. Trimming left V 5 bases short and J 7 bases short, with 8 bases between. CDR1 MGHDK and CDR2 SYGVNS come from the germline V gene. DNA of the CDR3: TGTGCCAGCAGTACATCCCGGACCCAGTACTTC. This gives the protein CASSTSRTQYF.

Concerning this clone: Other nucleotide sequences from this sample produce the same CDR3. This chain links TRBV19 with TRBJ2-2, with D uncertain. CDR1 is LNHDA, CDR2 SQIVND, per germline (reference sequence). V was clipped by 0 bases and J by 5 bases, with 7 bases between them. The CDR3 consists of 14 residues. The CDR3 DNA reads as TGTGCCAGTAGTATAGATCGAGGAACCGGGGAGCTGTTTTTT. This encodes CASSIDRGTGELFF.

The V call is TRBV7-3, the J call TRBJ1-2; D remains ambiguous. CDR3 length: 14 amino acids. Deletions cut 4 bases from V and 4 bases from J, with 13 bases between. Germline V gives CDR1 SGHTA, CDR2 FQGTGA. The DNA of the CDR3 is TGTGCCAGCAGCTCGGGTCCGTATATCTATGGCTACACCTTC. The encoded protein is CASSSGPYIYGYTF. Using reference TRBV7-3 and TRBJ1-2 for the parts outside the CDR3, the full variable domain is GAGVSQTPSNKVTEKGKYVELRCDPISGHTALYWYRQSLGQGPEFLIYFQGTGAADDSGLPNDRFFAVRPEGSVSTLKIQRTERGDSAVYLCASSSGPYIYGYTFGSGTRLTVV.

V and J are TRBV7-2 and TRBJ2-3; D is perhaps TRBD1 (5 bases). This CDR3 comprises 13 residues. Looked up from germline, CDR1 is SGHTA and CDR2 is FQGNSA. V was pared by 7 bases and J by 0 bases, with 8 bases between. This CDR3 is CASNQGSTDTQYF. The CDR3 coding sequence is TGTGCCAGCAACCAGGGAAGCACAGATACGCAGTATTTT.

The chain combines TRBV9 with TRBJ2-5, with D maybe TRBD1 (6 bases). This CDR3 spans 14 amino acids. V lost 0 bases and J 5 bases, leaving 11 bases between the germline ends. CDR1 and CDR2 (germline): SGDLS, YYNGEE. CDR3 loop: CASSVVGGAETQYF. CDR3 DNA: TGTGCCAGCAGCGTAGTTGGGGGCGCGGAGACCCAGTACTTC. The whole variable domain, remainder taken from reference TRBV9 and TRBJ2-5, is DSGVTQTPKHLITATGQRVTLRCSPRSGDLSVYWYQQSLDQGLQFLIQYYNGEERAKGNILERFSAQQFPDLHSELNLSSLELGDSALYFCASSVVGGAETQYFGPGTRLLVL.

In its sample, this clone was seen a few times. V usage is TRBV30 and J usage is TRBJ1-4; D is possibly TRBD1 (6 bases). The ends were cut back, 4 bases at V and 8 bases at J, with 20 bases in the middle. This CDR3 contains 15 residues. The germline V gene has CDR1 GTSNPN and CDR2 SVGIG (reference sequence). CDR3 nucleotides: TGTGCCTGGACTCCGGAAGACAGGCCCTGGGAAAAACTGTTTTTT. Amino acid sequence: CAWTPEDRPWEKLFF.

This chain joins TRBV19 and TRBJ1-1; D perhaps matches TRBD1 (5 bases). The length of the CDR3 is 15 residues. With 1 base removed from V and 10 bases from J, the gap between germline ends came to 19 bases. Germline V gene sequence: CDR1 LNHDA, CDR2 SQIVND (reference sequence). The CDR3 coding sequence is TGTGCCAGTAGTATAGTCGGGGCCCCTAGCGAACGAGCTTTCTTT. Translated, it gives CASSIVGAPSERAFF.

V usage is TRBV5-1 and J usage is TRBJ2-3; D remains ambiguous. The CDR3 spans 12 residues. V lost 0 bases to trimming and J lost 5 bases, with 4 bases between them. CDR1 is SGHRS, CDR2 YFSETQ, per germline. The chain's CDR3 is CASSLAKDTQYF. The CDR3 nucleotides read TGCGCCAGCAGCTTGGCAAAAGATACGCAGTATTTT. Supplemented by reference TRBV5-1 and TRBJ2-3, the full variable domain reads KAGVTQTPRYLIKTRGQQVTLSCSPISGHRSVSWYQQTPGQGLQFLFEYFSETQRNKGNFPGRFSGRQFSNSRSEMNVSTLELGDSALYLCASSLAKDTQYFGPGTRLTVL.

The rearrangement uses TRBV7-9 and TRBJ2-7; 9 bases are shared with TRBD1. Trimming cost V 8 bases and J 6 bases; bases outside gene matches: 11. The CDR3 consists of 14 residues. Per the germline V gene, CDR1 is SEHNR and CDR2 is FQNEAQ (reference sequence). The CDR3 bases are TGTGCCAGCTGCTACGTACAGGGGGCGACCGAGCAGTACTTC. The encoded protein is CASCYVQGATEQYF.

This chain links TRBV19 with TRBJ1-5; unclear D gene. The CDR3 is made up of 15 amino acids. Germline V gene data show CDR1 as LNHDA and CDR2 as SQIVND (reference sequence). Trimming removed 6 bases from V and 3 bases from J, with 15 bases in between. In DNA, the CDR3 is TGTGCCAGTAGGGGCCCAGGAGGGAACAATCAGCCCCAGCATTTT. The encoded protein is CASRGPGGNNQPQHF. The variable domain in full, completed from reference TRBV19 and TRBJ1-5, reads DGGITQSPKYLFRKEGQNVTLSCEQNLNHDAMYWYRQDPGQGLRLIYYSQIVNDFQKGDIAEGYSVSREKKESFPLTVTSAQKNPTAFYLCASRGPGGNNQPQHFGDGTRLSIL.

The chain is built from TRBV9 and TRBJ2-2; TRBD1 matches at 8 bases. There are 14 residues in the CDR3. The germline V gene has CDR1 SGDLS and CDR2 YYNGEE. The junction had 5 bases not matched to a gene; V was cut back by 3 bases and J by 7 bases. The CDR3: CASSEDRVNGELFF. CDR3 DNA sequence: TGTGCCAGCAGCGAGGACAGGGTGAACGGGGAGCTGTTTTTT.

This chain connects TRBV7-3 to TRBJ2-3; 7 bases fit TRBD2. The CDR3 runs 15 residues. J was trimmed by 3 bases and V by 4 bases; bases with no gene match: 7. Germline CDR1 SGHTA, CDR2 FQGTGA. The CDR3 is CASSSRGSRTDTQYF. In nucleotides, the CDR3 is TGTGCCAGCAGCTCGCGGGGGTCTAGAACAGATACGCAGTATTTT.